The 19 T cell receptor beta chains below were found in one sample sequenced in a study of T cell clonality in common variable immunodeficiency. TCRdb's copy holds only in-frame clones and misses some; the assay was immunoSEQ multiplex PCR. The data show about 40,000 clones, with none appearing a single time. The sequencing input was peripheral blood mononuclear cells. These receptors were collected from a person between 18 and 70 years old in good health.

At least ten counts were recorded for this clone. The sequenced fragment ends 3 residues before the CDR3 boundary, so the rest is inferred from the germline J gene. The chain couples TRBV20-1 to TRBJ1-5; D ambiguous. The CDR3 contains 14 residues. The ends were cut back, 1 base at V and 0 bases at J, with 7 bases in the middle. The V gene's germline CDR1 is DFQATT and CDR2 SNEGSKA (reference sequence). The part of the CDR3 DNA that was read is TGCAGTGCTAGAGGCGGGAGTAGCAATCAGCCC. Translated, it gives CSARGGSSNQP. The whole CDR3 sequence is CSARGGSSNQPQHF.

This clone was seen a handful of times. The CDR3 end is not reached by the read, which stops 3 residues before it; the germline J gene fills it in. The V and J genes are TRBV19 and TRBJ1-1; D is unclear. The length of the CDR3 is 15 residues. The germline V gene encodes CDR1 LNHDA and CDR2 SQIVND (reference sequence). Trimming removed 3 bases at V and 4 bases at J, with 15 bases between. CDR3 DNA, as far as it was read: TGTGCCAGTAGTATCGACACTCCAGGTTCCACTGAA. It is translated as CASSIDTPGSTE. The whole CDR3 sequence reads CASSIDTPGSTEAFF.

There are a few counts of this clone. One junction end disagrees with the germline gene, perhaps due to a read error. The CDR3 bases that were read are TGTGCCAGTAATCGGGACAGACAAAGCAACTATAGC. Translation: CASNRDRQSNYS. From start to end, the CDR3 is CASNRDRQSNYSYTF. V usage is TRBV19 and J usage is TRBJ1-2, with 7 nucleotides matching TRBD1. The CDR3 end lies 3 residues beyond the end of the read and is filled in from the germline J gene. The CDR3 is made up of 15 amino acids. Germline-derived CDR1 and CDR2 are LNHDA and SQIVND (reference sequence).

This clone was counted ten times or more. The sequenced fragment ends 3 residues before the CDR3 boundary, so the rest is inferred from the germline J gene. J is TRBJ2-3 and V is TRBV4-2; TRBD1 agrees at 9 bases. Germline trimming cut 2 bases from V and 1 base from J; bases unmatched to any gene: 4. The CDR3 contains 16 residues. CDR1 and CDR2 (germline): LGHNA, YNFKEQ. The CDR3 loop reads CASSQRGQGGTDTQYF. CDR3 DNA, as far as it was read: TGTGCCAGCAGCCAACGGGGACAGGGCGGCACAGATACG.

The table lists this clone with a few counts. The read comes to an end 3 residues before the CDR3 does, leaving the germline J gene to fill in the end. The rearrangement links TRBV30 to TRBJ2-2, with D unclear. The CDR3 runs 15 residues. The V and J ends lost 3 bases and 1 base respectively, with 12 bases between them. Germline CDR1 is GTSNPN and CDR2 is SVGIG (reference sequence). CDR3: CAWRTITVNTGELFF. CDR3 bases read: TGTGCCTGGAGGACAATCACAGTGAACACCGGGGAG.

This clone has at least ten counts. The CDR3 end is not reached by the read, which stops 3 residues before it; the germline J gene fills it in. V usage is TRBV5-5 and J usage is TRBJ2-7, with a tentative D call TRBD2 (6 bases). V gave up 3 bases and J gave up 3 bases, with 10 bases separating them. The V gene's germline CDR1 is SGHKS and CDR2 YYEKEE (reference sequence). This CDR3 region has 13 residues. CDR3 amino acids: CASSYGGNYEQYF. CDR3 bases read: TGTGCCAGCAGCTACGGGGGAAACTACGAG.

This clone was counted many times. The CDR3 end falls 3 residues outside the read, so it is completed with the germline J gene. This chain uses TRBV20-1 with TRBJ1-4; D call uncertain. Trimming removed 0 bases from V and 8 bases from J, with 10 bases in between. CDR1 is DFQATT and CDR2 is SNEGSKA in the germline V gene (reference sequence). CDR3 length: 13 residues. The CDR3 reads CSAREAPTEKLFF. The sequenced part of the CDR3 DNA is TGCAGTGCTAGAGAGGCCCCGACAGAAAAA.

This clone showed up many times. Coverage ceases 3 residues before the CDR3 finishes, and the germline J gene fills in the end. The chain uses TRBV5-1 and TRBJ1-2; no clear D gene. CDR3 length: 13 amino acids. Trimming removed 1 base from V and 6 bases from J, with 10 bases in between. In germline, CDR1 is SGHRS, CDR2 YFSETQ. Partial CDR3 DNA: TGCGCCAGCAGCTTGTCGGGGTCCCATGGC. As protein: CASSLSGSHG. Given in full, the CDR3 is CASSLSGSHGYTF.

This clone has at least ten counts. The CDR3 goes on 3 residues after the read ends, and that part is filled in from the germline J gene. J is TRBJ2-5 and V is TRBV5-6; 9 bases map to TRBD1. Looked up from germline, CDR1 is SGHDT and CDR2 is YYEEEE. After removal of 0 bases from V and 4 bases from J, the junction contained 1 base not matched to a gene. The CDR3 runs to 14 residues. The CDR3 here is CASSLDRGLETQYF. The DNA read from the CDR3 is TGTGCCAGCAGCTTGGACAGGGGGCTAGAGACC. Based on the CDR3 plus reference TRBV5-6 and TRBJ2-5, the full variable domain is DAGVTQSPTHLIKTRGQQVTLRCSPKSGHDTVSWYQQALGQGPQFIFQYYEEEERQRGNFPDRFSGHQFPNYSSELNVNALLLGDSALYLCASSLDRGLETQYFGPGTRLLVL.

In this sample, this clone turned up a few times. With the read ending 3 residues before the CDR3 end, the germline J gene is used to fill in that end. V and J are TRBV19 and TRBJ1-2; 7 bases map to TRBD1. Germline assignment: CDR1 LNHDA and CDR2 SQIVND (reference sequence). This CDR3 has 13 residues. The CDR3: CASSSDRANDYTF. CDR3 DNA, as far as it was read: TGTGCCAGTAGTTCCGACAGGGCCAACGAC.

In this sample, this clone turned up many times. The CDR3 is cut off 3 residues early in the read; its end comes from the germline J gene. This chain connects TRBV6-1 to TRBJ2-5; TRBD1 agrees at 9 bases. The CDR3 is 15 residues long. Germline V CDR1 and CDR2: MNHNS, SASEGT. V trimming: 6 bases; J trimming: 3 bases; junction bases outside the gene matches: 8. The CDR3 spells CASREPGQGKETQYF. CDR3 DNA (partial): TGTGCCAGCAGAGAACCGGGACAGGGTAAAGAGACC.

Remarks on this clone: The read gets to within 3 residues of the CDR3 end, and the germline J gene fills in the rest. The V gene is TRBV7-9, the J gene TRBJ2-3, with 10 bases identical to TRBD2. The CDR3 length is 14 residues. CDR1 SEHNR and CDR2 FQNEAQ come from the germline V gene (reference sequence). Trimming removed 6 bases from V and 5 bases from J; junction bases left unmatched: 5. The CDR3 DNA, read in part, is TGTGCCAGCAGAACGACTAGCGGGCGAGATACG. Protein: CASRTTSGRDT. From start to end, the CDR3 is CASRTTSGRDTQYF.

This clone was found many times. The read ends 3 residues shy of where the CDR3 ends; the end is completed using the germline J gene. The V gene is TRBV30, the J gene TRBJ2-3; a possible D gene is TRBD2 (6 bases). V gave up 2 bases and J gave up 2 bases, with 14 bases separating them. The CDR3 covers 15 residues. Germline values: CDR1 GTSNPN, CDR2 SVGIG (reference sequence). The CDR3 is CAWSPSGTYTDTQYF. The part of the CDR3 DNA that was read is TGTGCCTGGAGTCCTTCAGGGACTTACACAGATACG. The variable domain in full, completed from reference TRBV30 and TRBJ2-3, reads SQTIHQWPATLVQPVGSPLSLECTVEGTSNPNLYWYRQAAGRGLQLLFYSVGIGQISSEVPQNLSASRPQDRQFILSSKKLLLSDSGFYLCAWSPSGTYTDTQYFGPGTRLTVL.

As concerns this clone: The read terminates 3 residues ahead of where the CDR3 ends, so the germline J gene completes it. The chain joins TRBV19 to TRBJ1-1, with TRBD1 identical over 7 bases. Losses at the gene ends were 7 bases for V and 1 base for J; bases not matched to a gene: 12. Per germline, CDR1 LNHDA and CDR2 SQIVND (reference sequence). CDR3 length equals 16 residues. The part of the CDR3 DNA that was read is TGTGCCAGTACCCCGTCAAAACAGGGGAGGAACACTGAA. It is translated as CASTPSKQGRNTE. From start to end, the CDR3 is CASTPSKQGRNTEAFF.

This clone came up many times. The CDR3 goes on 3 residues after the read ends, and that part is filled in from the germline J gene. The chain couples TRBV30 to TRBJ2-1; the match to TRBD2 covers 9 bases. V dropped 1 base and J dropped 4; count of bases not matched to a gene: 11. CDR3 length: 17 amino acids. CDR1 and CDR2 from the germline V gene are GTSNPN and SVGIG (reference sequence). The CDR3 loop is CAWSGGLAGHAYNEQFF. The sequenced CDR3 bases are TGTGCCTGGAGTGGTGGGCTAGCGGGACACGCATACAATGAG.

Turning to this clone: The DNA ends 3 residues before the CDR3 does, and the rest of the CDR3 is filled in from the germline J gene. This chain connects TRBV7-6 to TRBJ2-3, with 7 positions matching TRBD2. CDR1 is SGHVS and CDR2 is FNYEAQ in the germline V gene. The CDR3 has 15 amino acids. Partial CDR3 DNA: TGTGCCAGCAGCTTCTGGGGGGGAGTCCAAGAGACG. Encoded protein: CASSFWGGVQET. The entire CDR3 protein reads CASSFWGGVQETQYF. Supplemented by reference TRBV7-6 and TRBJ2-3, the full variable domain reads GAGVSQSPRYKVTKRGQDVALRCDPISGHVSLYWYRQALGQGPEFLTYFNYEAQQDKSGLPNDRFSAERPEGSISTLTIQRTEQRDSAMYRCASSFWGGVQETQYFGPGTRLTVL.

This clone appeared many times. CDR3 DNA, as far as it was read: TGTGCCAGCAGTGAAAACCTTAGCGGGAGAGTAGACAATGAG. The encoded protein is CASSENLSGRVDNE. The full CDR3 sequence reads CASSENLSGRVDNEQFF. The rearrangement uses TRBV6-1 and TRBJ2-1, with TRBD2 identical over 9 bases. The read gets to within 3 residues of the CDR3 end, and the germline J gene fills in the rest. V trimming: 2 bases; J trimming: 5 bases; junction bases outside the gene matches: 10. The CDR3 is 17 amino acids. The germline CDR1 and CDR2 sequences are MNHNS and SASEGT.

This clone was detected many times. The missing CDR3 end, 3 residues past where the read stops, is filled in from the germline J gene. The chain carries TRBV6-2 or TRBV6-3 and TRBJ2-5; 10 bases align to TRBD2. CDR1 MNHEY and CDR2 SVGEGT come from the germline V gene. This CDR3 comprises 16 residues. V was pared by 2 bases and J by 5 bases, with 8 bases of the junction left unmatched. CDR3 in amino acids: CASSYKAGGVRETQYF. The sequenced CDR3 bases are TGTGCCAGCAGTTACAAAGCGGGGGGGGTTCGGGAGACC.

Worth noting for this clone: Coverage ceases 3 residues before the CDR3 finishes, and the germline J gene fills in the end. J is TRBJ1-2 and V is TRBV7-6; D uncertain. The length of the CDR3 is 13 residues. CDR1 is SGHVS, CDR2 FNYEAQ, per germline. Incomplete CDR3 DNA: TGTGCCAGCAGCTTTTCTATCATCAATGAC. This translates into CASSFSIIND. The whole CDR3 sequence is CASSFSIINDYTF.